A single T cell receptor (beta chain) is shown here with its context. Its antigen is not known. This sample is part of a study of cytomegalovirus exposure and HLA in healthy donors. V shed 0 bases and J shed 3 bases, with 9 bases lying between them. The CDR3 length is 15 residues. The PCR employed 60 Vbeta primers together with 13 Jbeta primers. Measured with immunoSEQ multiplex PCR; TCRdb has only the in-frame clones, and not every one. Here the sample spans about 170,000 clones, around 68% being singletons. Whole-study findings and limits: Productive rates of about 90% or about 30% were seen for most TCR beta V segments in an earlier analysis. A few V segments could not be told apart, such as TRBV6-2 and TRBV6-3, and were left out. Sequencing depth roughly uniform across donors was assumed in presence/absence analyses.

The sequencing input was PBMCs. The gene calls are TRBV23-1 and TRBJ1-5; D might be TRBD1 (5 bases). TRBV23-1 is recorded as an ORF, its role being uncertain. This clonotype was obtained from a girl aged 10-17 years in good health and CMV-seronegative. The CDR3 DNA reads TGCGCCAGCAGTCAATCGGGGGGATCCAATCAGCCCCAGCATTTT. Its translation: CASSQSGGSNQPQHF.